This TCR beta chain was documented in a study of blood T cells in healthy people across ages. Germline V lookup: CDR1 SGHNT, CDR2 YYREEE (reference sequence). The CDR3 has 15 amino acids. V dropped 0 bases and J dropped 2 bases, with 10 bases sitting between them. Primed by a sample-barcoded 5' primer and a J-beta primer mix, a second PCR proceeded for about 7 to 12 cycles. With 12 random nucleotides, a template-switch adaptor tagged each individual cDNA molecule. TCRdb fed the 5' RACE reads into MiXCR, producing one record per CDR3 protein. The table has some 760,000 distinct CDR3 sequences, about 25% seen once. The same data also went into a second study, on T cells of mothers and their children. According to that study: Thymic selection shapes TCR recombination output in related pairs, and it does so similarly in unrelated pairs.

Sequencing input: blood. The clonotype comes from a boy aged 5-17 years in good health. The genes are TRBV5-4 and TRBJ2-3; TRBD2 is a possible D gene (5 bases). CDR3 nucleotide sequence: TGTGCCAGCAGCTTGGAGACTACTCACACAGATACGCAGTATTTT. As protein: CASSLETTHTDTQYF.